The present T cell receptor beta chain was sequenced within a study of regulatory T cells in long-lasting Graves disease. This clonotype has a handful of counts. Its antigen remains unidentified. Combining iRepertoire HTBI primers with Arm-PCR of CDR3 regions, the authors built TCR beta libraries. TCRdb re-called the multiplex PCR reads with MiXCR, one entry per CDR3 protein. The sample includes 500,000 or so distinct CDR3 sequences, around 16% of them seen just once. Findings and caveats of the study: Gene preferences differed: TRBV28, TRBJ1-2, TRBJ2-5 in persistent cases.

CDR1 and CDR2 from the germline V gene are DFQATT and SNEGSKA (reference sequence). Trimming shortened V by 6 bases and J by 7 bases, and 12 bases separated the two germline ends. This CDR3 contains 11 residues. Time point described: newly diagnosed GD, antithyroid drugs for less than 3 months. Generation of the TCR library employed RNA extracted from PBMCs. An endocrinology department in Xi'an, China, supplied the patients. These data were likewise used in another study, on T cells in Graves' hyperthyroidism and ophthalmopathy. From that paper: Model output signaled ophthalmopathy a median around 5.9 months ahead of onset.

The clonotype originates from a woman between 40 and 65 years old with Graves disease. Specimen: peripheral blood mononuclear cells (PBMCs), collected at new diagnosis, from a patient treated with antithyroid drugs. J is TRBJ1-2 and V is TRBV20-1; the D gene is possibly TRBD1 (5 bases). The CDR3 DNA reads TGCAGTGCCCCCGGGACCTCTGGCTACACCTTC. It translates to CSAPGTSGYTF.